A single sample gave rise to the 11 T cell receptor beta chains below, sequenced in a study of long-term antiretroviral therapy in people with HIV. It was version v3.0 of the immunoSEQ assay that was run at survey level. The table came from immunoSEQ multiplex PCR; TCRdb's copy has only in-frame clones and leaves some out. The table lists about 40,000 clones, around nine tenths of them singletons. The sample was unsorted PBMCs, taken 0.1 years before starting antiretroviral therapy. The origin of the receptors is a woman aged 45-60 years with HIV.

Here the CDR3 DNA reads TGTGCCAGTAGAGGGACAGGGGGCGCGGATGGCTACACCTTC. Translation: CASRGTGGADGYTF. The chain links TRBV19 to TRBJ1-2; 12 nucleotides match TRBD1. V dropped 6 bases and J dropped 6; count of bases not matched to a gene: 5. CDR1 and CDR2 from the germline V gene are LNHDA and SQIVND (reference sequence). The CDR3 length is 14 residues.

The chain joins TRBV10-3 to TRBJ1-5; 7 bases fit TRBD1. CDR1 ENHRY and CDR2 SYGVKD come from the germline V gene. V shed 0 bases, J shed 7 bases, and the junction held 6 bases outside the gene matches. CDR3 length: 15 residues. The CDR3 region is CAISESGQRNQPQHF. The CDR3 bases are TGTGCCATCAGTGAGTCGGGACAGAGGAACCAGCCCCAGCATTTT.

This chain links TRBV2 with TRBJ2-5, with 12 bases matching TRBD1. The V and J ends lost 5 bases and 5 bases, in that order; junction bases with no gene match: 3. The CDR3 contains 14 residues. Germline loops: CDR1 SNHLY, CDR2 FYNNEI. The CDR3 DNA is TGTGCCAGCAGTTGGGACAGGGGGCTGGAGACCCAGTACTTC. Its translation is CASSWDRGLETQYF. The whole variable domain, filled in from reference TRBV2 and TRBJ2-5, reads EPEVTQTPSHQVTQMGQEVILRCVPISNHLYFYWYRQILGQKVEFLVSFYNNEISEKSEIFDDQFSVERPDGSNFTLKIRSTKLEDSAMYFCASSWDRGLETQYFGPGTRLLVL.

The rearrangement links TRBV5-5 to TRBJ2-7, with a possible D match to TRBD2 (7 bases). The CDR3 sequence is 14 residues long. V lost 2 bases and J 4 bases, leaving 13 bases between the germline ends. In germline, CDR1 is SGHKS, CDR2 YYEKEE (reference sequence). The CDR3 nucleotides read TGTGCCAGCAGCTTTGGAGGGGGGGAGTACGAGCAGTACTTC. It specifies CASSFGGGEYEQYF.

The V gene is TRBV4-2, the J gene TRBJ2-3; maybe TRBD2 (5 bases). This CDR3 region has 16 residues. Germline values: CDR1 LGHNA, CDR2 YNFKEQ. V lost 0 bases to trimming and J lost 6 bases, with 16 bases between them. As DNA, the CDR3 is TGTGCCAGCAGCCAAGAAGCTCGGGGTCCGCAGGATACGCAGTATTTT. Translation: CASSQEARGPQDTQYF.

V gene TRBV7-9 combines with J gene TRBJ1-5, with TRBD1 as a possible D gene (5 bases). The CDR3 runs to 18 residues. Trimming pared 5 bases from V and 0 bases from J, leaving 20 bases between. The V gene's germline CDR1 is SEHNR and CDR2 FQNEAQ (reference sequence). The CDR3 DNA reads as TGTGCCAGCAGCCCGACGGGACGGTACCTGGATAGCAATCAGCCCCAGCATTTT. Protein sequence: CASSPTGRYLDSNQPQHF.

The CDR3 DNA sequence: TGCAGCGTTCAGCTAGGAGGCACAGATACGCAGTATTTT. Translation gives CSVQLGGTDTQYF. V is TRBV29-1 and J is TRBJ2-3; D gene unclear. V shed 5 bases and J shed 1 base, with 10 bases lying between them. The CDR3 runs to 13 residues. Germline CDR1 and CDR2: SQVTM and ANQGSEA.

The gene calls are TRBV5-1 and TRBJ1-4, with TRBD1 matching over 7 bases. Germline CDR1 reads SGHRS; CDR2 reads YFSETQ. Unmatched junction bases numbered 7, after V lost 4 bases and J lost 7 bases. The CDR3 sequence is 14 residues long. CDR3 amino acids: CASSPGGRGEKLFF. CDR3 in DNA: TGCGCCAGCAGCCCAGGGGGACGGGGTGAAAAACTGTTTTTT.

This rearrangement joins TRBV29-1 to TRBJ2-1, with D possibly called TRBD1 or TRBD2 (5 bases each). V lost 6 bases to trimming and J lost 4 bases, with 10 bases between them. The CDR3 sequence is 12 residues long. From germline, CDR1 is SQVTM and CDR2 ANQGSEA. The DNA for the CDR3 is TGCAGCGTCTATGGGGGATACAATGAGCAGTTCTTC. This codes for CSVYGGYNEQFF.

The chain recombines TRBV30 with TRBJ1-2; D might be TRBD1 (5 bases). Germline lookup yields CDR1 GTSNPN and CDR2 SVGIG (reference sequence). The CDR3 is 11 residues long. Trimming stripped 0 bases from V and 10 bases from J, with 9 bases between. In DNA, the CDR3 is TGTGCCTGGAGTGTACGGGGGGACTACACCTTC. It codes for CAWSVRGDYTF. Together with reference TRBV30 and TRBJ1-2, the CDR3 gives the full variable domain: SQTIHQWPATLVQPVGSPLSLECTVEGTSNPNLYWYRQAAGRGLQLLFYSVGIGQISSEVPQNLSASRPQDRQFILSSKKLLLSDSGFYLCAWSVRGDYTFGSGTRLTVV.

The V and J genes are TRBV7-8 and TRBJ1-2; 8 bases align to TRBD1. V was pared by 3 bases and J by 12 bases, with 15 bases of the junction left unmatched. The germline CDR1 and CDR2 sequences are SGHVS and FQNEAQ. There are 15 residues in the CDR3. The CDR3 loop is CASSLRETGALENTF. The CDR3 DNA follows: TGTGCCAGCAGCTTGAGGGAGACAGGGGCTCTGGAAAACACCTTC.